This T cell receptor beta chain was recorded in a study of T-cell reconstitution after alpha-beta-depleted transplantation in children (dated by TCRdb to 2015 to 2016). In the study overall: T-cell immune reconstitution after TCRalphabeta/CD19-depleted allogeneic hematopoietic cell transplantation in children was quantitatively tracked in the study by means of TCR repertoire profiling.

To prepare the library, PCR was applied. Sequencing was performed on an Illumina HiSeq 2500. To normalize quantification of the TCRbeta repertoire, the TCR libraries were built with molecular barcoding that relied on unique molecular identifiers. TCRdb reprocessed the public reads (quality trimming at Q25 with fastp, clone calling with MiXCR) and kept in-frame beta chains. A single entry per CDR3 protein holds the most common genes and DNA from its merged rows. The sample table shows 500,000 or so distinct CDR3 sequences, and roughly 33% are seen once. The leading ten clones occupy around 2.5% of the sample. Comment on this clonotype: It has no known antigen specificity. Per-base qualities were not stored, and no clone one base away is much larger.

CDR1 LGHNA and CDR2 YSLEER were looked up in the germline V gene. The V and J ends are trimmed by 1 base and 1 base, leaving 14 bases between them. The cysteine opens and the phenylalanine closes a CDR3 of 18 amino acids. The kept DNA is CDR3 alone, 54 bases in frame from the first base. This clonotype was sampled from a human donor who donated a stem cell graft to a child with aplastic anemia. Here the sequenced sample was PBMCs from the stem cell graft donor, taken from the stem cell graft. The chain is assembled from TRBV4-3 and TRBJ2-6; the D gene is not confidently resolved. The CDR3 protein is CASSQALLAGSGANVLTF. In nucleotide form, the sequence is TGCGCCAGCAGCCAAGCCCTCCTCGCCGGGTCTGGGGCCAACGTCCTGACTTTC.